A single sample gave rise to the 25 T cell receptor beta chains below, sequenced in a study of cytomegalovirus exposure and HLA in healthy donors. TCRdb keeps only in-frame clones here, not all; method: immunoSEQ multiplex PCR. The table shows 120,000 or so clones, with 85% to 90% occurring only once. The sample consisted of PBMCs. The receptors were gathered from a woman between 18 and 29 years old in good health and CMV-seronegative.

The chain carries TRBV12-5 and TRBJ2-1; 8 positions agree with TRBD1. The CDR3 has 14 amino acids. V was clipped by 8 bases and J by 0 bases; unmatched bases: 3. Germline values: CDR1 LGHNT, CDR2 FRNRAP. The CDR3 DNA is TGTGCTAGTAACAGGGGGAGCTCCTACAATGAGCAGTTCTTC. Protein sequence: CASNRGSSYNEQFF.

V usage is TRBV18 and J usage is TRBJ1-1; 11 positions agree with TRBD1. CDR1 is KGHSH, CDR2 LQKENI, per germline. The CDR3 spans 18 residues. With V trimmed by 2 bases and J by 0 bases, 8 bases remained unmatched. The CDR3 loop is CASSPRDRGIIMNTEAFF. In DNA, the CDR3 is TGTGCCAGCTCACCAAGGGACAGGGGGATTATAATGAACACTGAAGCTTTCTTT.

The rearrangement links TRBV5-1 to TRBJ2-2; D might be TRBD1 (5 bases). Trimming cost V 3 bases and J 4 bases, with 10 bases left between them. Germline V gives CDR1 SGHRS, CDR2 YFSETQ. This CDR3 comprises 14 residues. The CDR3 DNA follows: TGCGCCAGCAGCTCGACAGATTTCACCGGGGAGCTGTTTTTT. Translation: CASSSTDFTGELFF. Using reference TRBV5-1 and TRBJ2-2 for the parts outside the CDR3, the full variable domain is KAGVTQTPRYLIKTRGQQVTLSCSPISGHRSVSWYQQTPGQGLQFLFEYFSETQRNKGNFPGRFSGRQFSNSRSEMNVSTLELGDSALYLCASSSTDFTGELFFGEGSRLTVL.

The chain couples TRBV5-1 to TRBJ2-1; TRBD1 is a possible D gene (5 bases). Trimming took 0 bases from V and 7 from J, leaving 14 bases between them. Germline V lookup: CDR1 SGHRS, CDR2 YFSETQ. The CDR3 spans 15 residues. DNA of the CDR3: TGCGCCAGCAGCTTGGGTCAGTGGCAGGGAAATGAGCAGTTCTTC. This codes for CASSLGQWQGNEQFF.

V is TRBV30 and J is TRBJ1-2; tentative D call: TRBD1 (5 bases). Germline assignment: CDR1 GTSNPN and CDR2 SVGIG (reference sequence). The CDR3 totals 13 residues. The germline V and J ends were trimmed by 4 bases and 8 bases, with 17 bases remaining between them. The CDR3 DNA is TGTGCCTGGACCTACAAGTCGGGGGTCGGCTACACCTTC. It yields the protein CAWTYKSGVGYTF.

V usage is TRBV28 and J usage is TRBJ1-1; 7 nucleotides agree with TRBD1. CDR3 size: 14 residues. CDR1 MDHEN and CDR2 SYDVKM come from the germline V gene. The J segment lost 0 bases and the V segment lost 7 bases, leaving 5 bases of the junction unmatched. The CDR3 sequence: CASNTGALNTEAFF. The CDR3 DNA reads as TGTGCCAGCAATACAGGGGCCCTGAACACTGAAGCTTTCTTT.

The genes are TRBV9 and TRBJ2-1, with TRBD2 matching over 14 bases. This CDR3 spans 15 amino acids. The ends lost 4 bases at V and 7 bases at J; junction bases unmatched: 4. In germline, CDR1 is SGDLS, CDR2 YYNGEE. CDR3 protein: CASSTGLAGANEQFF. DNA for the CDR3: TGTGCCAGCAGCACGGGACTAGCGGGAGCGAATGAGCAGTTCTTC.

The chain employs TRBV28 and TRBJ2-7, with D perhaps matching TRBD2 (6 bases). Germline lookup yields CDR1 MDHEN and CDR2 SYDVKM. Trimming removed 2 bases at V and 5 bases at J, with 10 bases between. The CDR3 has 13 residues. The DNA of the CDR3 is TGTGCCAGCAGTTTACTAGCGCGGAACGAGCAGTACTTC. Protein product: CASSLLARNEQYF.

The chain employs TRBV7-9 and TRBJ1-1; perhaps TRBD1 as D (6 bases). V was trimmed by 5 bases and J by 4 bases, leaving 11 bases between them. Germline CDR1 and CDR2: SEHNR and FQNEAQ (reference sequence). The CDR3 sequence is 13 residues long. CDR3 coding DNA: TGTGCCAGCAGCCTCAGGGGAACCACTGAAGCTTTCTTT. Its protein product is CASSLRGTTEAFF. The whole variable domain, filled in from reference TRBV7-9 and TRBJ1-1, reads DTGVSQNPRHKITKRGQNVTFRCDPISEHNRLYWYRQTLGQGPEFLTYFQNEAQLEKSRLLSDRFSAERPKGSFSTLEIQRTEQGDSAMYLCASSLRGTTEAFFGQGTRLTVV.

This clone was recorded once. The rearrangement links TRBV4-3 to TRBJ2-7; 10 positions match TRBD2. V shed 1 base and J 2 bases; nucleotides not matched to a gene: 2. The germline CDR1 and CDR2 sequences are LGHNA and YSLEER. CDR3 size: 15 residues. CDR3 in DNA: TGCGCCAGCAGCCAAGGTCTAGCGGGAGCCTACGAGCAGTACTTC. Translated, it gives CASSQGLAGAYEQYF.

J is TRBJ1-4 and V is TRBV6-1; D is perhaps TRBD1 (6 bases). This CDR3 region has 13 residues. The V end was cut by 4 bases, the J end by 8 bases, with 11 bases between. Germline CDR1 MNHNS, CDR2 SASEGT. The DNA for the CDR3 is TGTGCCAGCAGTGTTCGACAGGCCGAAAAACTGTTTTTT. Translating it yields CASSVRQAEKLFF.

The V call is TRBV2, the J call TRBJ1-3, with TRBD1 as a possible D gene (5 bases). CDR3 length: 18 residues. Trimming removed 2 bases at V and 0 bases at J, with 17 bases between. Germline assignment: CDR1 SNHLY and CDR2 FYNNEI. In DNA, the CDR3 is TGTGCCAGCAGTGAATGGAGGGCAGACAGCAACTCTGGAAACACCATATATTTT. Residues: CASSEWRADSNSGNTIYF.

The V call is TRBV10-1, the J call TRBJ2-3; D call uncertain. The CDR3 has 13 amino acids. CDR1 and CDR2 from the germline V gene are WNHNN and SYGVQD (reference sequence). Trimming removed 2 bases at V and 7 bases at J, with 10 bases between. The CDR3 sequence: CASSEEARNTQYF. The DNA for the CDR3 is TGCGCCAGCAGTGAGGAGGCGCGGAATACGCAGTATTTT.

The V call is TRBV15, the J call TRBJ1-2; D remains ambiguous. This CDR3 is 16 amino acids long. V was clipped by 0 bases and J by 5 bases, with 16 bases between them. Per germline, CDR1 LNHNV and CDR2 YYDKDF (reference sequence). CDR3 in amino acids: CATSRDGVAGIYGYTF. The CDR3 nucleotides read TGTGCCACCAGCAGAGATGGAGTTGCGGGGATATATGGCTACACCTTC.

The chain is built from TRBV7-6 and TRBJ2-3, with D possibly TRBD2 on 6 matching bases. Germline lookup yields CDR1 SGHVS and CDR2 FNYEAQ. Trimming pared 5 bases from V and 0 bases from J, leaving 9 bases between. The CDR3 extends over 14 amino acids. This CDR3 is CASSPGGSTDTQYF. Here the CDR3 DNA reads TGTGCCAGCAGCCCCGGAGGGAGCACAGATACGCAGTATTTT.

The chain links TRBV7-6 to TRBJ2-5; possibly TRBD2 for D (6 bases). V was clipped by 6 bases and J by 5 bases, with 22 bases between them. Germline V CDR1 and CDR2: SGHVS, FNYEAQ. The CDR3 consists of 16 residues. CDR3 DNA: TGTGCCAGCAGGCCCAAAGCGGGCCGCGTTGGGGAGACCCAGTACTTC. This translates into CASRPKAGRVGETQYF.

The gene calls are TRBV6-5 and TRBJ1-1; 9 bases line up with TRBD1. The CDR3 is 14 residues long. Germline assignment: CDR1 MNHEY and CDR2 SVGAGI. Trimming at V came to 7 bases and at J to 7 bases, leaving 10 bases not matched to a gene. CDR3 amino acids: CASTKQGAQIEAFF. CDR3 bases: TGTGCCAGCACCAAACAGGGGGCACAGATTGAAGCTTTCTTT.

The V and J genes are TRBV4-2 and TRBJ2-2; TRBD2 agrees at 11 bases. The CDR3 is made up of 19 amino acids. Per germline, CDR1 LGHNA and CDR2 YNFKEQ. The V gene end was trimmed by 0 bases and the J gene end by 2 bases; junction bases not matched to a gene: 8. The CDR3 region is CASSQDYRGLAANTGELFF. The DNA for the CDR3 is TGTGCCAGCAGCCAAGATTACCGGGGACTAGCGGCCAACACCGGGGAGCTGTTTTTT.

The V and J genes are TRBV6-4 and TRBJ2-1; D possibly corresponds to TRBD2 (6 bases). From germline, CDR1 is MRHNA and CDR2 SNTAGT. The CDR3 sequence is 11 residues long. V lost 4 bases to trimming and J lost 10 bases, with 8 bases between them. CDR3 DNA sequence: TGTGCCAGCAGTGTGGGAGGCGAGCAGTTCTTC. As protein: CASSVGGEQFF.

This rearrangement joins TRBV6-1 to TRBJ1-6, with 8 bases fitting TRBD1. Germline-derived CDR1 and CDR2 are MNHNS and SASEGT. The ends lost 3 bases at V and 6 bases at J; junction bases unmatched: 10. CDR3 size: 17 residues. DNA of the CDR3: TGTGCCAGCAGTGAGGCTGACAGGGGATATAGTAATTCACCCCTCCACTTT. Translation gives CASSEADRGYSNSPLHF.

The chain links TRBV28 to TRBJ2-1; 7 bases are shared with TRBD1. This CDR3 has 15 residues. Per the germline V gene, CDR1 is MDHEN and CDR2 is SYDVKM. J lost 7 bases, V lost 5 bases, and 11 bases had no gene match. The CDR3 reads CASSLWTGTRNEQFF. In nucleotides, the CDR3 is TGTGCCAGCAGTCTCTGGACAGGTACAAGGAATGAGCAGTTCTTC.

The chain combines TRBV30 with TRBJ2-1; 10 nucleotides agree with TRBD2. Germline loops: CDR1 GTSNPN, CDR2 SVGIG (reference sequence). V shed 4 bases, J shed 9 bases, and the junction held 15 bases outside the gene matches. This CDR3 is built from 16 residues. The chain's CDR3 is CAWTRRGGLANTEQFF. The CDR3 nucleotides read TGTGCCTGGACCCGACGGGGGGGACTAGCGAATACTGAGCAGTTCTTC.

CDR3 nucleotides: TGTGCCAGCAGCCCAAACCAGGGGAACCAAGAGACCCAGTACTTC. Its translation: CASSPNQGNQETQYF. V is TRBV11-2 and J is TRBJ2-5; tentatively, D is TRBD1 (6 bases). Trimming stripped 5 bases from V and 0 bases from J, with 13 bases between. The CDR3 is 15 residues long. Germline CDR1 is SGHAT and CDR2 is FQNNGV.

This clone has just one count. The chain combines TRBV5-5 with TRBJ2-1, with a tentative D call TRBD1 (6 bases). Trimming took off 7 bases at V and 9 bases at J, with 17 bases between the two ends. The CDR3 sequence is 13 residues long. Per germline, CDR1 SGHKS and CDR2 YYEKEE (reference sequence). CDR3 sequence reads: CASHHLTGSEQFF. The CDR3 DNA follows: TGTGCCAGCCACCATCTTACAGGGAGTGAGCAGTTCTTC. Together with reference TRBV5-5 and TRBJ2-1, the CDR3 gives the full variable domain: DAGVTQSPTHLIKTRGQQVTLRCSPISGHKSVSWYQQVLGQGPQFIFQYYEKEERGRGNFPDRFSARQFPNYSSELNVNALLLGDSALYLCASHHLTGSEQFFGPGTRLTVL.

The rearrangement links TRBV15 to TRBJ1-5; tentative D call: TRBD1 (6 bases). Deletions cut 9 bases from V and 3 bases from J, with 18 bases between. The CDR3 loop spans 15 amino acids. Germline CDR1 and CDR2: LNHNV and YYDKDF (reference sequence). CDR3 sequence: CATRKQGFLNQPQHF. Written as DNA, the CDR3 is TGTGCCACAAGAAAGCAGGGGTTTCTCAATCAGCCCCAGCATTTT.